This T cell receptor (beta chain) was found in a study of T cell repertoires in cytomegalovirus infection. Study-level background: HLA-B-restricted CMV epitopes that are well studied, plus recently identified HLA-C-restricted ones, were used by the study. Evidence of both CMV infection and a matching HLA type came from public TCR beta signatures.

This CDR3 is 15 amino acids long. After removal of 6 bases from V and 4 bases from J, the junction contained 5 bases not matched to a gene. Germline CDR1 reads ENHRY; CDR2 reads SYGVKD. This clonotype appeared a few times. The antigen is undetermined. Each CDR3 protein is one row after TCRdb ran MiXCR on the reads. The table lists roughly 700,000 distinct CDR3 sequences, around 35% of them singletons, with about 20% in the top ten. Notes on the study in general: Cumulative public TCR beta family frequency identified carriers of CMV plus the relevant HLA. Ex vivo, HLA-C-restricted CMV-specific TCR beta clonotypes prevailed over the rest of the response.

Source: cultured PBMCs, taken from culture after CMV antigen stimulation. This sequence joins TRBV10-3 and TRBJ2-1; 11 positions agree with TRBD2. The sequence was obtained from a human donor in good health (CMV status not recorded). Some clones in this sample may be carry-over from other donors' samples. The CDR3 spells CAISPTSGEYNEQFF. Here the CDR3 DNA reads TGTGCCATCAGCCCGACTAGCGGGGAATACAATGAGCAGTTCTTC.